One and the same sample provided the 14 T cell receptor beta chains below, sequenced in a study of T cells in Graves' hyperthyroidism and ophthalmopathy. What was amplified from RNA transcripts were TCR beta CDR3 regions. With the HTBI primer set, the TCR CDR3 went through a first round of RT-PCR. TCRdb reanalysed the multiplex PCR reads using MiXCR and keeps one entry per CDR3 protein. The sample contains about 380,000 distinct CDR3 sequences, roughly 14% of which appear only once. Sample: blood. The receptors here all came from a woman aged 60 to 75 with Graves' hyperthyroidism.

This clonotype was seen repeatedly, ten times or more. V is TRBV6-1 and J is TRBJ2-7; D remains unclear. Germline V gene lookup returns CDR1 MNHNS and CDR2 SASEGT. V dropped 2 bases and J dropped 6 bases, with 11 bases sitting between them. The CDR3 extends over 13 amino acids. For the CDR3, the DNA is TGTGCCAGCAGTGAAATATCCGGTAGCGAGCAGTACTTC. Translation gives CASSEISGSEQYF.

For this clonotype: Its ends do not fully match the called genes, so a read error is possible. CDR3 sequence (DNA): TGTGCCGGCAGAGAGGGAAGAAATGAAAAACTGTTTTTT. Translating it yields CAGREGRNEKLFF. The chain combines TRBV28 with TRBJ1-4; the D is unclear. CDR1 and CDR2 (germline): MDHEN, SYDVKM. There are 13 residues in the CDR3.

This clonotype was recorded many times. The chain links TRBV12-3 or TRBV12-4 to TRBJ2-4, with no clear D. This CDR3 spans 15 amino acids. The germline V and J ends were trimmed by 0 bases and 2 bases, with 8 bases remaining between them. In DNA, the CDR3 is TGTGCCAGCAGTTTAGCTACAGAGTCCAAAAACATTCAGTACTTC. Its translation: CASSLATESKNIQYF.

The V and J genes are TRBV24-1 and TRBJ2-3, with TRBD1 identical over 8 bases. There are 14 residues in the CDR3. Germline V CDR1 and CDR2: KGHDR, SFDVKD. V lost 4 bases to trimming and J lost 1 base; unmatched junction nucleotides: 0. CDR3 sequence (DNA): TGTGCCACCAGTGACAGGGGGCGCACAGATACGCAGTATTTT. It encodes CATSDRGRTDTQYF.

This clonotype was observed at least ten times. The chain combines TRBV28 with TRBJ2-1; D may match TRBD1 or TRBD2 (5 bases each). CDR3 length: 16 residues. Germline V gene sequence: CDR1 MDHEN, CDR2 SYDVKM. V lost 7 bases to trimming and J lost 0 bases, with 16 bases between them. DNA for the CDR3: TGTGCCAGCAACCCCCCCGGGGCCCTCTCCTACAATGAGCAGTTCTTC. Translation gives CASNPPGALSYNEQFF.

With regard to this clonotype: Germline and junction disagree at one end, which may indicate a read error. This rearrangement joins TRBV11-3 to TRBJ2-7, with D unclear. There are 14 residues in the CDR3. Germline CDR1 SGHNT, CDR2 YENEEA. In nucleotides, the CDR3 is TGTGTCAGCAGCTTAGATCCGGTCTCCTACGAGCAGTACTTC. This encodes CVSSLDPVSYEQYF.

Worth noting for this clonotype: Just one base apart from a much larger clone, this may be a read error. This chain connects TRBV3-1 to TRBJ2-7; maybe TRBD2 (6 bases). The end of the DNA aligns better with TRBJ2-1, so the J call may be wrong. Germline loops: CDR1 LGHDT, CDR2 YNNKEL (reference sequence). The CDR3 length is 14 residues. The DNA for the CDR3 is TGTGCCAGCAGCCCCGGCGGGGAGAGCTACGAGCAGTTCTTC. This gives the protein CASSPGGESYEQFF.

This clonotype was recorded many times. The chain couples TRBV6-1 to TRBJ2-1; a possible D gene is TRBD2 (6 bases). Trimming removed 6 bases at V and 7 bases at J, with 7 bases between. Per germline, CDR1 MNHNS and CDR2 SASEGT. The CDR3 totals 11 residues. CDR3 coding DNA: TGTGCCAGCAGACGGGAGAATGAGCAGTTCTTC. It encodes CASRRENEQFF.

In regard to this clonotype: At one boundary the junction diverges from the germline segment, which might be a read error. This rearrangement joins TRBV7-7 to TRBJ2-2; D possibly corresponds to TRBD1 (6 bases). This CDR3 has 13 amino acids. Germline lookup yields CDR1 SSHAT and CDR2 FNYEAQ (reference sequence). CDR3 sequence reads: CASSRQDTGELFF. As DNA, the CDR3 is TGTGCTAGCAGCCGACAGGACACCGGGGAGCTGTTTTTT.

The chain couples TRBV30 to TRBJ2-5; D possibly uses TRBD1 or TRBD2 (6 bases each). This CDR3 has 15 residues. The germline V gene has CDR1 GTSNPN and CDR2 SVGIG (reference sequence). Trimming took off 1 base at V and 4 bases at J, with 16 bases between the two ends. The DNA of the CDR3 is TGTGCCTGGAGTGGAACCCTGGGGGGCCGAGAGACCCAGTACTTC. Translating it yields CAWSGTLGGRETQYF.

This clonotype was observed many times. The CDR3 DNA follows: TGTGCCAGCTCACCACCCTCGGGGATGAGGTCGTTCTTC. It specifies CASSPPSGMRSFF. The J gene is TRBJ2-1, the V gene TRBV18; D possibly corresponds to TRBD2 (5 bases). CDR1 is KGHSH and CDR2 is LQKENI in the germline V gene. The CDR3 has 13 residues. V was pared by 0 bases and J by 15 bases, with 15 bases between.

This clonotype occurred many times. The DNA for the CDR3 is TGTGCCAGCAGTTATCTCCCGACAGGGTCGGGAATGACTGAAGCTTTCTTT. Amino acids: CASSYLPTGSGMTEAFF. The V call is TRBV6-1, the J call TRBJ1-1; 7 positions agree with TRBD1. The germline gives CDR1 MNHNS, CDR2 SASEGT. V lost 5 bases and J lost 5; bases outside the gene matches: 17. CDR3 length equals 17 residues.

At least ten counts were recorded for this clonotype. J is TRBJ2-5 and V is TRBV25-1, with D maybe TRBD1 (6 bases). The CDR3 runs 14 residues. V lost 8 bases and J 4 bases, leaving 17 bases between the germline ends. Germline V gene lookup returns CDR1 MGHDK and CDR2 SYGVNS. The CDR3 reads CASGRRGSGETQYF. CDR3 nucleotide sequence: TGTGCCAGCGGACGCAGGGGAAGTGGAGAGACCCAGTACTTC.

The sample holds many counts of this clonotype. The chain recombines TRBV6-2 or TRBV6-3 with TRBJ2-7, with D possibly matching TRBD2 (6 bases). This CDR3 contains 14 residues. Deletions cut 6 bases from V and 2 bases from J, with 14 bases between. The germline gives CDR1 MNHEY, CDR2 SVGEGT. In DNA form, the CDR3 reads TGTGCCAGCAGGCGCCGGGACTCCGCCTACGAGCAGTACTTC. Protein sequence: CASRRRDSAYEQYF.